This entry describes one TCR beta chain. The data belong to a study of cytomegalovirus exposure and HLA in healthy donors. PCR was performed using 60 Vbeta and 13 Jbeta primers. Libraries were prepared by immunoSEQ multiplex PCR; TCRdb keeps only in-frame clonotypes and omits some of them. The sample lists about 220,000 clones, roughly 75% occurring once. The sample taken for sequencing was PBMCs. This TCR was recovered from a woman aged 25 to 45 in good health and CMV-seronegative.

DNA for the CDR3: TGCGCCAGCAGCTTGGGGGGGCTTAGGTTAGGGGCCAACGTCCTGACTTTC. This translates into CASSLGGLRLGANVLTF. J is TRBJ2-6 and V is TRBV5-1, with D maybe TRBD1 (6 bases). The V and J ends lost 0 bases and 4 bases respectively, with 14 bases between them. Germline-derived CDR1 and CDR2 are SGHRS and YFSETQ. CDR3 size: 17 residues.